This T cell receptor (beta chain) was sequenced during a study of T cell changes during pregnancy in multiple sclerosis. Trimming at V came to 7 bases and at J to 5 bases, leaving 6 bases not matched to a gene. The CDR3 covers 13 residues. Per the germline V gene, CDR1 is ENHRY and CDR2 is SYGVKD. TCRdb's table, derived via immunoSEQ multiplex PCR, lists solely in-frame clones and lacks some. The table shows more than 55,000 clones, with 91% occurring only once. The TCR originated in a female donor in good health, enrolled as a control in a pregnancy study. This chain uses TRBV10-3 with TRBJ2-3, with TRBD2 matching over 7 bases. Sequences were derived from peripheral blood, sampled in the third trimester of pregnancy. The CDR3 protein is CAITSSGGDTQYF. The DNA for the CDR3 is TGTGCCATCACCTCCTCGGGAGGAGATACGCAGTATTTT.